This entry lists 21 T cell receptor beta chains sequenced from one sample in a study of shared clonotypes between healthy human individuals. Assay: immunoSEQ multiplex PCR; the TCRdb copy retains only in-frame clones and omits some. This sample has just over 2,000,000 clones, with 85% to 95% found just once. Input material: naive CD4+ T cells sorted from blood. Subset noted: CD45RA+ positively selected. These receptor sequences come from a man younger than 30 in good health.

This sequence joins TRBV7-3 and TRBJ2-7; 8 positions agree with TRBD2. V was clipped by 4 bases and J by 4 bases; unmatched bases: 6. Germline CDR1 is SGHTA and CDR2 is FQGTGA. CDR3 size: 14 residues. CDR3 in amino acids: CASSSGTSSYEQYF. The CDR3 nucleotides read TGTGCCAGCAGCTCCGGGACTAGTTCGTACGAGCAGTACTTC. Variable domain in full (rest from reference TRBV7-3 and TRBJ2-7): GAGVSQTPSNKVTEKGKYVELRCDPISGHTALYWYRQSLGQGPEFLIYFQGTGAADDSGLPNDRFFAVRPEGSVSTLKIQRTERGDSAVYLCASSSGTSSYEQYFGPGTRLTVT.

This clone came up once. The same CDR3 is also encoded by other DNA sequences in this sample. CDR3 sequence: CAWTGLAETQYF. The DNA for the CDR3 is TGTGCCTGGACAGGACTAGCGGAGACCCAGTACTTC. The J gene is TRBJ2-5, the V gene TRBV30; 9 bases line up with TRBD2. This CDR3 contains 12 residues. Losses at the gene ends were 4 bases for V and 5 bases for J; bases not matched to a gene: 2. Germline V gene data show CDR1 as GTSNPN and CDR2 as SVGIG (reference sequence).

CDR3 region: CASSFYRESYEQYF. CDR3 nucleotide sequence: TGTGCCAGCAGCTTTTACAGGGAGTCCTACGAGCAGTACTTC. The chain recombines TRBV7-2 with TRBJ2-7; D possibly corresponds to TRBD1 (6 bases). The CDR3 is 14 residues long. Germline V lookup: CDR1 SGHTA, CDR2 FQGNSA. The V end was cut by 3 bases, the J end by 1 base, with 10 bases between.

The CDR3 sequence is CASSIGQGGNTEAFF. For the CDR3, the DNA is TGTGCCAGCAGCATAGGACAGGGGGGGAACACTGAAGCTTTCTTT. This chain links TRBV5-4 with TRBJ1-1, with TRBD1 matching 10 bases. The CDR3 is 15 residues long. The germline V gene encodes CDR1 SGHNT and CDR2 YYREEE (reference sequence). V trimming: 4 bases; J trimming: 1 base; junction bases outside the gene matches: 4.

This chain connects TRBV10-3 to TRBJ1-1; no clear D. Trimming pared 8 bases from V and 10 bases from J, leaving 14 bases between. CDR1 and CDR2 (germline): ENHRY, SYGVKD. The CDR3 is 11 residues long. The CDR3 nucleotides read TGTGCCATCGCCTCAAGCCTGACAGCTTTCTTT. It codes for CAIASSLTAFF.

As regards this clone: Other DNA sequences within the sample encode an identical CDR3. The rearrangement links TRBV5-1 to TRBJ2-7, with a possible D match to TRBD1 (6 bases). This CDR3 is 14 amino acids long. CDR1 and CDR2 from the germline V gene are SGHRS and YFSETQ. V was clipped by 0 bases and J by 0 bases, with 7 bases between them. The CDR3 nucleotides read TGCGCCAGCAGCTTGGAGACAGGCTCCTACGAGCAGTACTTC. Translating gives CASSLETGSYEQYF.

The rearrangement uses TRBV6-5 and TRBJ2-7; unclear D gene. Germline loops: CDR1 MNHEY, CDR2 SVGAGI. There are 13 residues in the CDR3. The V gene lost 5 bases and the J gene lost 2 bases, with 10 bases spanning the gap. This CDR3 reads CASSKDVAYEQYF. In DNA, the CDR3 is TGTGCCAGCAGTAAAGACGTAGCCTACGAGCAGTACTTC.

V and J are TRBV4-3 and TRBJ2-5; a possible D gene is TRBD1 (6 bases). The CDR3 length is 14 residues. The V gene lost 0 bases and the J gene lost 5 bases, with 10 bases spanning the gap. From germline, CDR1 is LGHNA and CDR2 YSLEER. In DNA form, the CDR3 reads TGCGCCAGCAGCCAAGATCTCAGGGGTGAGACCCAGTACTTC. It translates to CASSQDLRGETQYF.

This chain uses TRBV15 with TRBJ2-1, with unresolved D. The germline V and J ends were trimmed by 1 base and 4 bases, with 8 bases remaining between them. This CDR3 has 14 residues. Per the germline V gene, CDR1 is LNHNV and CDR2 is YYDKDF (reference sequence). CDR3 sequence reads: CATSRGAEYNEQFF. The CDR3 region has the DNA TGTGCCACCAGCAGAGGGGCGGAATACAATGAGCAGTTCTTC.

The CDR3 reads CAWSARTAAGELFF. For the CDR3, the DNA is TGTGCCTGGAGTGCGAGGACCGCAGCTGGGGAGCTGTTTTTT. The chain carries TRBV30 and TRBJ2-2; D is unclear. Germline CDR1 GTSNPN, CDR2 SVGIG (reference sequence). This CDR3 has 14 residues. V shed 1 base and J shed 8 bases, with 14 bases lying between them.

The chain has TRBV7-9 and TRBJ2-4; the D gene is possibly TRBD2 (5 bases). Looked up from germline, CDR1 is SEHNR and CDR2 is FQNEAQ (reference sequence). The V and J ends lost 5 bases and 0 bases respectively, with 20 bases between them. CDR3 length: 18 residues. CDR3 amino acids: CASSTRFPGERAKNIQYF. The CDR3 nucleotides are TGTGCCAGCAGCACCCGTTTTCCCGGGGAGAGAGCCAAAAACATTCAGTACTTC.

Here the CDR3 reads CASSQEGGRNQPQHF. The CDR3 bases are TGCGCCAGCAGCCAGGAAGGTGGACGCAATCAGCCCCAGCATTTT. The chain recombines TRBV4-1 with TRBJ1-5; no definite D call. The germline gives CDR1 MGHRA, CDR2 YSYEKL. The CDR3 covers 15 residues. Trimming removed 3 bases at V and 2 bases at J, with 11 bases between.

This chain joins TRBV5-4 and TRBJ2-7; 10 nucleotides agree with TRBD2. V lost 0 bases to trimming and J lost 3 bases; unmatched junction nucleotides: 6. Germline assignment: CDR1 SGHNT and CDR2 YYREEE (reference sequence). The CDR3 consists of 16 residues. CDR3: CASSLDSSGSIYEQYF. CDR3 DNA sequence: TGTGCCAGCAGCTTGGATTCTAGCGGGAGCATCTACGAGCAGTACTTC.

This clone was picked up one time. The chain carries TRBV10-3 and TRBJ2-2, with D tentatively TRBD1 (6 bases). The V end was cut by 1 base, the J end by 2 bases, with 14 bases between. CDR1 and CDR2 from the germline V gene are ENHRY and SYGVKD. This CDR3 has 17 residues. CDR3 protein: CAISELRGSVNTGELFF. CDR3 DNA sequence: TGTGCCATCAGTGAGTTGAGGGGGTCCGTTAACACCGGGGAGCTGTTTTTT.

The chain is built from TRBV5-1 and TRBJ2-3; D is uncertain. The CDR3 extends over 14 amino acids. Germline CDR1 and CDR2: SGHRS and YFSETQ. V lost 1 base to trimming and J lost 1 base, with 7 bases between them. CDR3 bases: TGCGCCAGCAGCTTGATCCAGGGCACAGATACGCAGTATTTT. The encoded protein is CASSLIQGTDTQYF.

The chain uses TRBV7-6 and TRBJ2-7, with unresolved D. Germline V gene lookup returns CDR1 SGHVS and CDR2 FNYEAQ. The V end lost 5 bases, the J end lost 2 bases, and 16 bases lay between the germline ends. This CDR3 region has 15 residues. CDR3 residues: CASSLKVEWTYEQYF. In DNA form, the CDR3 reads TGTGCCAGCAGCCTCAAGGTGGAGTGGACCTACGAGCAGTACTTC.

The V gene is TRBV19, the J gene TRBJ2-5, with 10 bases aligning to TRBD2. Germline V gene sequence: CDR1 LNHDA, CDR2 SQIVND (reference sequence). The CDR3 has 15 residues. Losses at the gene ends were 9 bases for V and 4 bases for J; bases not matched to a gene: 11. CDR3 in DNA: TGTGCCAGCCAACAAGCGGGAGGGATCCGAGAGACCCAGTACTTC. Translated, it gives CASQQAGGIRETQYF.

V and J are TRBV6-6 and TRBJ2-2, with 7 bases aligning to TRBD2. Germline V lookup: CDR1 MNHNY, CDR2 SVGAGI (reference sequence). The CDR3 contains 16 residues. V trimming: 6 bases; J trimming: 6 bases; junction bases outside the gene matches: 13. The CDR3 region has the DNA TGTGCCAGCAGCCCCCCCGGGGGAGGGGCGGCCGGGGAGCTGTTTTTT. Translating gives CASSPPGGGAAGELFF.

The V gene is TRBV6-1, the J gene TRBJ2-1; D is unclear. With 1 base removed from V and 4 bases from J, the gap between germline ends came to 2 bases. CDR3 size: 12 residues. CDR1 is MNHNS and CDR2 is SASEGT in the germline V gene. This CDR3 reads CASSEEYNEQFF. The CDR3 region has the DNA TGTGCCAGCAGTGAAGAGTACAATGAGCAGTTCTTC.

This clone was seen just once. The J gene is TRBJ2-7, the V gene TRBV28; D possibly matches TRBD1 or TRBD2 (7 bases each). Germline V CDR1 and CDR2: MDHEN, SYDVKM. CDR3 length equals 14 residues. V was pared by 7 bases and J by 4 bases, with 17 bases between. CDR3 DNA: TGTGCCAGCAAGGGGGGGACAGAGATGTACGAGCAGTACTTC. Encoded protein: CASKGGTEMYEQYF.

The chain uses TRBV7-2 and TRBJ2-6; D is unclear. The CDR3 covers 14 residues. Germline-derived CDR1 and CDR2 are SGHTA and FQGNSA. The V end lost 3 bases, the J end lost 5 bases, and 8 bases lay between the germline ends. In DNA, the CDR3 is TGTGCCAGCAGCTTGGGAACTCGGGCCAACGTCCTGACTTTC. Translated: CASSLGTRANVLTF.